This T cell receptor beta chain appears in the sequencing data of a study of CD8 T cells in Susac syndrome. CDR1 is LNHNV, CDR2 YYDKDF, per germline (reference sequence). The CDR3 runs to 15 residues. After removal of 5 bases from V and 4 bases from J, the junction contained 7 bases not matched to a gene. Random hexamers primed reverse transcription of about 0.5 to 1 ug RNA. MiXCR was run by TCRdb on the immunoSEQ multiplex PCR reads, yielding one entry per CDR3 protein. The table lists around 190,000 distinct CDR3 sequences, approximately 94% of them singletons. The chain combines TRBV15 with TRBJ2-5; 10 positions agree with TRBD2. The receptor comes from a human donor with Susac syndrome. What was sequenced was CD4+ T cells from PBMCs. The CDR3 coding sequence is TGTGCCACCAGCGCAGCGGGGGGGCCGTCAGAGACCCAGTACTTC. Translated: CATSAAGGPSETQYF.